This T cell receptor (beta chain) appears in the sequencing data of a study of control samples from healthy donors and cancer patients. This CDR3 comprises 15 residues. The germline V gene has CDR1 SGHRS and CDR2 YFSETQ. V was trimmed by 2 bases and J by 4 bases, leaving 15 bases between them. Produced via immunoSEQ multiplex PCR; TCRdb's table is partial and in-frame only. The sample holds about 89,000 clones, 85% seen once. This chain links TRBV5-1 with TRBJ1-1, with D possibly TRBD1 on 6 matching bases. The material sequenced was blood. The sequence derives from a woman aged 40 to 50 in good health. The DNA for the CDR3 is TGCGCCAGCAGCTTAACGGGGGGCCCGGGCACTGAAGCTTTCTTT. This translates into CASSLTGGPGTEAFF.